The 16 T cell receptor beta chains in this list originate from one sample, sequenced in a study of T cell repertoires in cytomegalovirus infection (dated by TCRdb to between 2019 and 2020). Reading the label with the study, this specimen's treatment or condition is: in vitro stimulation with specific CMV peptide epitopes to enrich CMV-specific T cells. The sequencer listed for this sample is Illumina HiSeq 1500. In TCRdb, the public reads were trimmed at Q25 with fastp and aligned with MiXCR, with productive beta chains retained. Each entry is one CDR3 protein sequence, shown with its most common DNA and genes. The sample table holds around 540,000 distinct CDR3 sequences, of which 30% to 40% were seen once. The ten biggest clones cover roughly 16% of the sample. For these receptors, no antigen is known. Sequenced here: cultured PBMCs, sampled from culture after CMV antigen stimulation. These receptors came from a human donor in good health (CMV status not recorded). Some clones in this sample may be carry-over from other donors' samples.

The chain links TRBV7-2 to TRBJ2-1; D remains ambiguous. V lost 5 bases to trimming and J lost 4 bases, with 15 bases between them. Germline V gives CDR1 SGHTA, CDR2 FQGNSA. The CDR3 is 15 amino acids. The CDR3 loop is CASSGQRRQYNEQFF. DNA of the CDR3: TGTGCCAGCAGCGGCCAAAGGCGGCAATACAATGAGCAGTTCTTC.

There are a few counts of this clonotype. CDR3: CASRQGQGFNEKLFF. The CDR3 DNA reads TGTGCCAGCAGGCAAGGACAGGGCTTTAATGAAAAACTGTTTTTT. The chain carries TRBV12-3 or TRBV12-4 and TRBJ1-4; TRBD1 matches 8 bases. This CDR3 has 15 residues. V was pared by 6 bases and J by 4 bases, with 7 bases of the junction left unmatched.

This chain connects TRBV7-2 to TRBJ1-1, with TRBD1 identical over 7 bases. The V gene end was trimmed by 5 bases and the J gene end by 7 bases; junction bases not matched to a gene: 7. Germline lookup yields CDR1 SGHTA and CDR2 FQGNSA. The CDR3 has 13 residues. The CDR3 coding sequence is TGTGCCAGCAGCCTTACAGGGGTAGGTGAAGCTTTCTTT. It codes for CASSLTGVGEAFF.

The rearrangement links TRBV6-1 to TRBJ2-5, with D perhaps TRBD2 (6 bases). Trimming took 7 bases from V and 1 from J, leaving 13 bases between them. This CDR3 has 14 amino acids. Germline assignment: CDR1 MNHNS and CDR2 SASEGT. Here the CDR3 reads CASKRAGSQETQYF. The CDR3 nucleotides are TGTGCCAGCAAACGGGCGGGGTCCCAAGAGACCCAGTACTTC.

The chain uses TRBV18 and TRBJ2-7; 10 bases line up with TRBD1. Germline V gene lookup returns CDR1 KGHSH and CDR2 LQKENI. Losses at the gene ends were 5 bases for V and 6 bases for J; bases not matched to a gene: 4. This CDR3 region has 13 residues. CDR3 DNA: TGTGCCAGCTCATCCGGACAGGGGGGCGAGCAGTACGTC. Translating it yields CASSSGQGGEQYV.

The CDR3 spells CASSPGQGVDEQYF. The CDR3 DNA is TGTGCCAGCAGCCCGGGACAGGGTGTCGACGAGCAGTACTTC. The V call is TRBV3-1, the J call TRBJ2-7; TRBD1 matches at 9 bases. From germline, CDR1 is LGHDT and CDR2 YNNKEL (reference sequence). The CDR3 covers 14 residues. The trim removed 4 bases at V and 5 bases at J, leaving 6 bases unmatched.

This chain uses TRBV20-1 with TRBJ1-5; 7 bases line up with TRBD1. V dropped 6 bases and J dropped 2; count of bases not matched to a gene: 7. The CDR3 totals 14 residues. Germline loops: CDR1 DFQATT, CDR2 SNEGSKA (reference sequence). CDR3 amino acids: CSAIDRVGNQPQHF. The CDR3 nucleotides read TGCAGTGCAATCGACAGGGTCGGCAATCAGCCCCAGCATTTT.

In its sample, this clonotype was seen a few times. The chain carries TRBV7-9 and TRBJ2-1; 8 nucleotides align to TRBD2. The CDR3 extends over 13 amino acids. The J segment lost 7 bases and the V segment lost 9 bases, leaving 8 bases of the junction unmatched. In germline, CDR1 is SEHNR, CDR2 FQNEAQ (reference sequence). This CDR3 reads CASSPSSGNEQFF. The CDR3 DNA follows: TGTGCCAGTAGCCCATCTAGCGGGAATGAGCAGTTCTTC.

The rearrangement uses TRBV20-1 and TRBJ2-5; no firm D call. The CDR3 totals 13 residues. V was clipped by 5 bases and J by 5 bases, with 15 bases between them. Germline assignment: CDR1 DFQATT and CDR2 SNEGSKA (reference sequence). The CDR3 sequence is CSAVDGTRETQYF. The CDR3 DNA reads TGCAGTGCTGTGGACGGAACCCGGGAGACCCAGTACTTC.

This clonotype was counted a few times. The chain is built from TRBV11-3 and TRBJ2-3; D gene ambiguous. Germline CDR1 reads SGHNT; CDR2 reads YENEEA. CDR3 length equals 11 residues. The V gene lost 8 bases and the J gene lost 4 bases, with 7 bases spanning the gap. The CDR3 reads CASEAADTQYF. CDR3 DNA sequence: TGTGCCAGCGAAGCCGCAGATACGCAGTATTTT.

This clonotype was picked up many times. The chain recombines TRBV7-2 with TRBJ2-1; D might be TRBD2 (5 bases). V dropped 5 bases and J dropped 0 bases, with 23 bases sitting between them. There are 19 residues in the CDR3. Germline V gives CDR1 SGHTA, CDR2 FQGNSA. The CDR3 protein is CASSPAGSGEGSSYNEQFF. For the CDR3, the DNA is TGTGCCAGCAGCCCTGCGGGCTCCGGTGAGGGAAGCTCCTACAATGAGCAGTTCTTC.

The CDR3 nucleotides read TGTGCCATCAGTGATCCGGCTAGCGGGAGGTACGAGCAGTACTTC. Amino acids: CAISDPASGRYEQYF. V is TRBV10-3 and J is TRBJ2-7; 11 bases agree with TRBD2. Trimming took 3 bases from V and 4 from J; bases not matched to a gene: 5. The CDR3 loop spans 15 amino acids. Germline CDR1 is ENHRY and CDR2 is SYGVKD.

This clonotype was seen a few times. The CDR3: CASSPGLGEGETQYF. The CDR3 DNA reads TGTGCCAGCAGCCCCGGGCTGGGCGAAGGAGAGACCCAGTACTTC. The genes are TRBV7-2 and TRBJ2-5, with no clear D. Germline V gene lookup returns CDR1 SGHTA and CDR2 FQGNSA. V lost 5 bases and J lost 4, with 17 bases in between. The CDR3 totals 15 residues.

Ten or more counts support this clonotype. The chain couples TRBV7-2 to TRBJ1-4; tentative D call: TRBD1 (5 bases). CDR1 is SGHTA, CDR2 FQGNSA, per germline. V shed 1 base and J shed 4 bases, with 19 bases lying between them. This CDR3 has 18 residues. The CDR3 loop is CASSLGRDSTTLNEKLFF. CDR3 DNA sequence: TGTGCCAGCAGCTTAGGGCGGGACTCTACCACTCTTAATGAAAAACTGTTTTTT.

For the CDR3, the DNA is TGCAGTGCTAGACGTACGGTGGCAGATACGCAGTATTTT. Protein sequence: CSARRTVADTQYF. This chain links TRBV20-1 with TRBJ2-3; D unresolved. The V end lost 2 bases, the J end lost 4 bases, and 10 bases lay between the germline ends. Germline V lookup: CDR1 DFQATT, CDR2 SNEGSKA (reference sequence). This CDR3 spans 13 amino acids.

This clonotype was recorded a few times. The CDR3 nucleotides are TGTGCCAGCAGCTCGAGCGGTGTGGACACTGAAGCTTTCTTT. Its protein product is CASSSSGVDTEAFF. This chain uses TRBV7-9 with TRBJ1-1; the D is unclear. Germline V gene data show CDR1 as SEHNR and CDR2 as FQNEAQ (reference sequence). V gave up 4 bases and J gave up 3 bases, with 12 bases separating them. The CDR3 contains 14 residues.